The 23 T cell receptor beta chains below were found in one sample sequenced in a study of T-cell reconstitution after alpha-beta-depleted transplantation in children. Preparation of the TCRbeta library used unique molecular identifiers. Each CDR3 protein gets one entry after TCRdb re-called the PCR reads with MiXCR. The table lists some 840,000 distinct CDR3 sequences, 15% to 20% of them singletons. Specimen: PBMCs, mostly from graft donor cells, collected 360 days after TCRalphabeta/CD19-depleted stem cell transplant. These TCRs come from a male patient aged 10 to 17 who had a stem cell transplant for acute lymphoblastic leukemia, so the T cells may come from the graft donor.

This clonotype was counted only a few times. J is TRBJ2-7 and V is TRBV12-3 or TRBV12-4; D remains ambiguous. The CDR3 is 13 amino acids. V gave up 6 bases and J gave up 1 base, with 10 bases separating them. The CDR3 DNA follows: TGTGCCAGCAGCAACACCCCTTCCTACGAGCAGTACTTC. It translates to CASSNTPSYEQYF.

This clonotype appeared many times. This sequence joins TRBV5-1 and TRBJ2-2; D is possibly TRBD1 (5 bases). With 0 bases removed from V and 0 bases from J, the gap between germline ends came to 6 bases. Germline values: CDR1 SGHRS, CDR2 YFSETQ. The CDR3 contains 15 residues. Here the CDR3 DNA reads TGCGCCAGCAGCTTGGTACAGGCGAACACCGGGGAGCTGTTTTTT. It is translated as CASSLVQANTGELFF.

The chain employs TRBV4-1 and TRBJ2-7, with 11 bases matching TRBD2. Germline lookup yields CDR1 MGHRA and CDR2 YSYEKL. J lost 3 bases, V lost 0 bases, and 4 bases had no gene match. This CDR3 is built from 16 residues. CDR3 nucleotide sequence: TGCGCCAGCAGCCAAGATCTTGGGACTAGCGGCTACGAGCAGTACTTC. The encoded protein is CASSQDLGTSGYEQYF.

The chain is built from TRBV29-1 and TRBJ2-2; D not certain. The CDR3 has 15 residues. Trimming removed 4 bases at V and 4 bases at J, with 16 bases between. Germline V gene lookup returns CDR1 SQVTM and CDR2 ANQGSEA. CDR3 in amino acids: CSVAYSVRFTGELFF. The CDR3 region has the DNA TGCAGCGTTGCGTACAGCGTCAGGTTCACCGGGGAGCTGTTTTTT.

This clonotype turned up a few times. The rearrangement links TRBV20-1 to TRBJ1-5, with a tentative D call TRBD1 (5 bases). The CDR3 is made up of 13 amino acids. Germline V gene lookup returns CDR1 DFQATT and CDR2 SNEGSKA (reference sequence). Trimming left V 3 bases short and J 7 bases short, with 13 bases between. The CDR3: CSASDPGGQPQHF. The CDR3 DNA reads as TGCAGTGCTAGTGATCCTGGGGGACAGCCCCAGCATTTT.

This clonotype was detected ten times or more. The gene calls are TRBV12-3 or TRBV12-4 and TRBJ1-1, with D perhaps TRBD1 (5 bases). The CDR3 is made up of 13 amino acids. Trimming took 6 bases from V and 3 from J, leaving 11 bases between them. In DNA form, the CDR3 reads TGTGCCAGCAGCCAGGGTACCCACACTGAAGCTTTCTTT. It encodes CASSQGTHTEAFF.

The CDR3 is CASRQTGVQPQHF. DNA of the CDR3: TGTGCCAGCAGACAAACAGGGGTTCAGCCCCAGCATTTT. J is TRBJ1-5 and V is TRBV28; 7 bases agree with TRBD1. The CDR3 sequence is 13 residues long. The germline V gene has CDR1 MDHEN and CDR2 SYDVKM. J was trimmed by 6 bases and V by 6 bases; bases with no gene match: 5.

This chain joins TRBV12-3 or TRBV12-4 and TRBJ2-5, with no clear D. The V end lost 5 bases, the J end lost 5 bases, and 15 bases lay between the germline ends. The CDR3 has 14 residues. CDR3 sequence: CASSPPNLGETQYF. As DNA, the CDR3 is TGTGCCAGCAGTCCACCAAATTTGGGGGAGACCCAGTACTTC.

This clonotype was seen only a few times. The chain joins TRBV20-1 to TRBJ1-4; 8 bases map to TRBD1. The CDR3 contains 14 residues. In germline, CDR1 is DFQATT, CDR2 SNEGSKA (reference sequence). Trimming removed 0 bases from V and 7 bases from J; junction bases left unmatched: 4. CDR3 loop: CSARDIRGPEKLFF. As DNA, the CDR3 is TGCAGTGCTAGAGATATCAGGGGGCCTGAAAAACTGTTTTTT.

In this sample, this clonotype turned up a few times. The rearrangement joins TRBV6-5 to TRBJ2-6; no definite D call. The CDR3 runs 15 residues. Trimming cost V 1 base and J 1 base, with 5 bases left between them. Germline CDR1 reads MNHEY; CDR2 reads SVGAGI. For the CDR3, the DNA is TGTGCCAGCAGTTACTATATGTCTGGGGCCAACGTCCTGACTTTC. Protein: CASSYYMSGANVLTF.

Concerning this clonotype itself: This may be a read error, as it is one base from a much larger clone. The rearrangement links TRBV2 to TRBJ2-7, with 7 nucleotides matching TRBD2. Germline V lookup: CDR1 SNHLY, CDR2 FYNNEI. The CDR3 is 17 residues long. Losses at the gene ends were 8 bases for V and 0 bases for J; bases not matched to a gene: 16. The CDR3, as DNA: TGTGCCAGCGGTTTCCGCTTCGGGGGAGGGCTCTCCTACGAGCAGTACTTC. Translated: CASGFRFGGGLSYEQYF. Drawing the rest from reference TRBV2 and TRBJ2-7, the complete variable domain is EPEVTQTPSHQVTQMGQEVILRCVPISNHLYFYWYRQILGQKVEFLVSFYNNEISEKSEIFDDQFSVERPDGSNFTLKIRSTKLEDSAMYFCASGFRFGGGLSYEQYFGPGTRLTVT.

This clonotype was observed many times. The chain employs TRBV5-1 and TRBJ2-1, with D perhaps assigned TRBD1 or TRBD2 (6 bases each). CDR3 length equals 15 residues. V was clipped by 4 bases and J by 5 bases, with 16 bases between them. Germline V gene data show CDR1 as SGHRS and CDR2 as YFSETQ. The CDR3 here is CASSGGRGNHNEQFF. As DNA, the CDR3 is TGCGCCAGCAGCGGGGGCCGCGGGAACCACAATGAGCAGTTCTTC.

This clonotype was counted between two and nine times. The chain employs TRBV12-3 or TRBV12-4 and TRBJ2-4; 8 positions match TRBD2. The J segment lost 6 bases and the V segment lost 7 bases, leaving 8 bases of the junction unmatched. The CDR3 spans 14 residues. The CDR3 DNA is TGTGCCAGCATCCTCGGGAGGGCCGGAAACATTCAGTACTTC. Translated, it gives CASILGRAGNIQYF.

This clonotype has a handful of counts. The chain has TRBV7-3 and TRBJ2-1, with 11 bases that match TRBD2. J gave up 5 bases and V 5 bases, and 8 bases lay outside the gene matches. CDR1 and CDR2 (germline): SGHTA, FQGTGA. The CDR3 sequence is 16 residues long. CDR3 coding DNA: TGTGCCAGCAGCATTACCCCGGGACTAGCGGACAATGAGCAGTTCTTC. This encodes CASSITPGLADNEQFF.

This clonotype turned up a few times. The CDR3 DNA follows: TGTGCCAGCAGCTTAGCTATTTTACGGAGGGACAATGAGCAGTTCTTC. It yields the protein CASSLAILRRDNEQFF. V usage is TRBV7-9 and J usage is TRBJ2-1; possible D gene TRBD2, 6 bases. The CDR3 has 16 residues. The germline gives CDR1 SEHNR, CDR2 FQNEAQ (reference sequence). Trimming removed 0 bases from V and 5 bases from J, with 14 bases in between.

This sequence joins TRBV9 and TRBJ2-1, with 14 bases aligning to TRBD2. The CDR3 has 15 residues. CDR1 is SGDLS and CDR2 is YYNGEE in the germline V gene. V shed 5 bases and J 8 bases; nucleotides not matched to a gene: 6. This CDR3 is CASRLGTSGSHEQFF. In DNA form, the CDR3 reads TGTGCCAGCAGATTAGGGACTAGCGGGAGCCATGAGCAGTTCTTC.

This clonotype was counted a few times. V gene TRBV5-1 combines with J gene TRBJ1-1, with D hard to call. CDR3 length: 14 amino acids. V was trimmed by 3 bases and J by 4 bases, leaving 13 bases between them. Germline values: CDR1 SGHRS, CDR2 YFSETQ. CDR3 protein: CASSWMGMGTEAFF. The CDR3 region has the DNA TGCGCCAGCAGCTGGATGGGGATGGGCACTGAAGCTTTCTTT.

The V call is TRBV5-1, the J call TRBJ2-6, with TRBD1 identical over 10 bases. With 3 bases clipped from V and 4 bases from J, the junction kept 10 bases outside the gene matches. Germline-derived CDR1 and CDR2 are SGHRS and YFSETQ. This CDR3 is built from 18 residues. The DNA of the CDR3 is TGCGCCAGCAGCTCAGGGGGGACAGGGGCCCCCGGGGCCAACGTCCTGACTTTC. This codes for CASSSGGTGAPGANVLTF.

The chain is built from TRBV9 and TRBJ2-3; TRBD1 aligns across 9 bases. V was pared by 5 bases and J by 3 bases, with 7 bases of the junction left unmatched. CDR1 SGDLS and CDR2 YYNGEE come from the germline V gene. This CDR3 has 15 amino acids. The CDR3 sequence is CASSVTGGRTDTQYF. The CDR3, as DNA: TGTGCCAGCAGTGTCACAGGGGGCAGGACAGATACGCAGTATTTT.

This clonotype has a handful of counts. The V and J genes are TRBV20-1 and TRBJ2-3; 11 nucleotides line up with TRBD2. Germline V gene lookup returns CDR1 DFQATT and CDR2 SNEGSKA (reference sequence). Losses at the gene ends were 8 bases for V and 1 base for J; bases not matched to a gene: 11. The CDR3 spans 16 residues. The CDR3 spells CSSLGPGLAGTDTQYF. CDR3 DNA sequence: TGCAGTTCCCTCGGTCCGGGACTAGCGGGCACAGATACGCAGTATTTT.

This clonotype showed up just a few times. The chain is built from TRBV9 and TRBJ2-5; D ambiguous. The CDR3 has 15 residues. Trimming pared 0 bases from V and 5 bases from J, leaving 14 bases between. The germline V gene encodes CDR1 SGDLS and CDR2 YYNGEE. CDR3 DNA: TGTGCCAGCAGCGTAGGAGGAGTGGCGCGGGAGACCCAGTACTTC. Protein product: CASSVGGVARETQYF.

This clonotype was counted between two and nine times. The genes are TRBV5-5 and TRBJ2-5, with TRBD1 identical over 7 bases. The germline V gene encodes CDR1 SGHKS and CDR2 YYEKEE (reference sequence). The V segment lost 4 bases and the J segment 4 bases; nucleotides outside the gene matches: 16. This CDR3 has 17 amino acids. CDR3 sequence: CASSVDRSSARLETQYF. The CDR3 nucleotides read TGTGCCAGCAGCGTGGACAGGTCTTCGGCCCGATTAGAGACCCAGTACTTC.

This clonotype was picked up a small number of times. This rearrangement joins TRBV24-1 to TRBJ2-4; TRBD2 is a possible D gene (5 bases). The CDR3 totals 16 residues. V was shortened by 9 bases and J by 4 bases, with 21 bases between the two germline ends. CDR1 is KGHDR, CDR2 SFDVKD, per germline. CDR3 sequence reads: CATGTAQVTGKNIQYF. The CDR3 nucleotides are TGTGCCACCGGAACAGCTCAAGTGACGGGGAAAAACATTCAGTACTTC.